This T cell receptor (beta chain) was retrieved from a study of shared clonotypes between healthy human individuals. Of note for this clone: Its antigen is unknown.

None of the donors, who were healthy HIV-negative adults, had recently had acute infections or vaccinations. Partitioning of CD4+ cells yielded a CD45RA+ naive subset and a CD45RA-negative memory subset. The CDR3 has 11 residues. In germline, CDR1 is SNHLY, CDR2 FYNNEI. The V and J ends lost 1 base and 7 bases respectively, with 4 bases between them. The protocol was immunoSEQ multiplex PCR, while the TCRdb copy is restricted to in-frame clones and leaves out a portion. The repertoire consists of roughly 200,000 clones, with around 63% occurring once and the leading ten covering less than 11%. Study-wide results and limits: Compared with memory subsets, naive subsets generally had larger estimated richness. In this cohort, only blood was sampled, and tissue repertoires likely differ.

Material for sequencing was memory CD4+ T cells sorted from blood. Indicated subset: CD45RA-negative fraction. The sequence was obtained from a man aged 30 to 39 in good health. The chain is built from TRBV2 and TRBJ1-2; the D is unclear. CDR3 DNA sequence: TGTGCCAGCAGTGAAGGTTCTGGCTACACCTTC. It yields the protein CASSEGSGYTF. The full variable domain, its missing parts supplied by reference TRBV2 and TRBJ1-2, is EPEVTQTPSHQVTQMGQEVILRCVPISNHLYFYWYRQILGQKVEFLVSFYNNEISEKSEIFDDQFSVERPDGSNFTLKIRSTKLEDSAMYFCASSEGSGYTFGSGTRLTVV.